A single T cell receptor (beta chain) is shown here with its context. Generated by immunoSEQ multiplex PCR, the TCRdb table keeps only in-frame clones and is missing some. Of about 140,000 clones in the sample, around 90% were seen once. These data are taken from a study of blood T cell repertoires in COVID-19. Study information: Samples came from the United States, Italy and Spain, spanning acute and convalescent COVID-19.

CDR1 and CDR2 (germline): LGHDT, YNNKEL (reference sequence). Trimming took off 1 base at V and 7 bases at J, with 11 bases between the two ends. This CDR3 has 14 amino acids. The specimen was peripheral blood. The receptor was derived from a woman aged 80 or older with acute or convalescent COVID-19. This chain links TRBV3-1 (or the pseudogene TRBV3-2) with TRBJ1-5; tentatively, D is TRBD1 (5 bases). CDR3 loop: CASSQAWGGQPQHF. CDR3 coding DNA: TGTGCCAGCAGCCAAGCGTGGGGGGGGCAGCCCCAGCATTTT.